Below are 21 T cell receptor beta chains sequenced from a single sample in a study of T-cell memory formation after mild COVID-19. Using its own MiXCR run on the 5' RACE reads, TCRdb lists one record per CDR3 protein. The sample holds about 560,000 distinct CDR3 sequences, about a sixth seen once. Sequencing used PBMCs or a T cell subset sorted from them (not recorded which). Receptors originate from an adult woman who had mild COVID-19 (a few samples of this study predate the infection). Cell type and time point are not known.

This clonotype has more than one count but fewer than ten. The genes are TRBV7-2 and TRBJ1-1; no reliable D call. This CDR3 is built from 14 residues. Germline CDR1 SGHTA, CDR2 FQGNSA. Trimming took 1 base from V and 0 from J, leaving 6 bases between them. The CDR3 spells CASSLEALNTEAFF. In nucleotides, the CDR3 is TGTGCCAGCAGCTTAGAGGCGTTGAACACTGAAGCTTTCTTT.

CDR3 loop: CASSQWFGSGTDTQYF. CDR3 nucleotides: TGCGCCAGCAGCCAGTGGTTCGGGAGTGGTACAGATACGCAGTATTTT. The chain links TRBV4-3 to TRBJ2-3; D possibly corresponds to TRBD2 (6 bases). The V end was cut by 3 bases, the J end by 3 bases, with 16 bases between. The CDR3 spans 16 residues. Germline V gene data show CDR1 as LGHNA and CDR2 as YSLEER.

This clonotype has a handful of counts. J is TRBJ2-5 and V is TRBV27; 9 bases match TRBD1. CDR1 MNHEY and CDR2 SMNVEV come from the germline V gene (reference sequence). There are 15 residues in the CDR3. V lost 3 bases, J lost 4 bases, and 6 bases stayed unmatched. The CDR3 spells CASSFSLGQGETQYF. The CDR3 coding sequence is TGTGCCAGCAGTTTTAGCTTGGGACAGGGAGAGACCCAGTACTTC.

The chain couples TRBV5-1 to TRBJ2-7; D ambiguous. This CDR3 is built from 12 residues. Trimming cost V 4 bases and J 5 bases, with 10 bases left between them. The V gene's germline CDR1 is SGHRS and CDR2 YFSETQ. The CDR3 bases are TGCGCCAGCAGCGGGGTAAGGGACGAGCAGTACTTC. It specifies CASSGVRDEQYF.

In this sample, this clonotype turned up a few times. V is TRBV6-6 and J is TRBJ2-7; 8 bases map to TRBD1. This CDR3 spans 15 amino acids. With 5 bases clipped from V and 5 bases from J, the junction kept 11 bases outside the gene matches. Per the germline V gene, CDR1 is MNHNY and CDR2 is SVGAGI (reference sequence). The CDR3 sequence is CASSITGTGYNEQYF. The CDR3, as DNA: TGTGCCAGCAGTATCACCGGGACAGGATACAACGAGCAGTACTTC.

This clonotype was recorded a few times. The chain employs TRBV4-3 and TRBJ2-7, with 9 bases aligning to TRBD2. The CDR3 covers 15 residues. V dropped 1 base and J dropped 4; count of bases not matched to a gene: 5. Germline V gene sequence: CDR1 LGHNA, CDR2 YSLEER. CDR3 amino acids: CASSQASGISYEQYF. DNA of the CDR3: TGCGCCAGCAGCCAAGCTAGCGGGATTTCGTACGAGCAGTACTTC.

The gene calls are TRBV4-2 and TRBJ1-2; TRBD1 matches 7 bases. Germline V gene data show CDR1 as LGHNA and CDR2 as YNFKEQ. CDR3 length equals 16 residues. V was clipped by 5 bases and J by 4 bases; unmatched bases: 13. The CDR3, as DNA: TGTGCCAGCAGCTACACAACAGGGGACGAATCCTATGGCTACACCTTC. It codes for CASSYTTGDESYGYTF.

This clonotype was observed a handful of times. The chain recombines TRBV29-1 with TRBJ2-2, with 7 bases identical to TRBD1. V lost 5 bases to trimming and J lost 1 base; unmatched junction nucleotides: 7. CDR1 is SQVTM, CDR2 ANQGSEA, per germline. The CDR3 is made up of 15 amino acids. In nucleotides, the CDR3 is TGCAGCGTTCGCGGAAGGGACAGGAACACCGGGGAGCTGTTTTTT. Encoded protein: CSVRGRDRNTGELFF.

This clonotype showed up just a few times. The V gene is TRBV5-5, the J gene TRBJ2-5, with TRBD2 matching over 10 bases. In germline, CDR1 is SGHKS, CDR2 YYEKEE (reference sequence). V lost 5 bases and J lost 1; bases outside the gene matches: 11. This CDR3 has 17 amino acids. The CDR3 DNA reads TGTGCCAGCAGTTGGGGGAGGACTAGCGGACTCCAAGAGACCCAGTACTTC. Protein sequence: CASSWGRTSGLQETQYF.

CDR3 in amino acids: CASSTIGYNEQFF. The CDR3 DNA is TGTGCCAGCAGCACGATTGGGTACAATGAGCAGTTCTTC. The genes are TRBV5-4 and TRBJ2-1; no firm D call. In germline, CDR1 is SGHNT, CDR2 YYREEE (reference sequence). There are 13 residues in the CDR3. Deletions cut 4 bases from V and 4 bases from J, with 9 bases between.

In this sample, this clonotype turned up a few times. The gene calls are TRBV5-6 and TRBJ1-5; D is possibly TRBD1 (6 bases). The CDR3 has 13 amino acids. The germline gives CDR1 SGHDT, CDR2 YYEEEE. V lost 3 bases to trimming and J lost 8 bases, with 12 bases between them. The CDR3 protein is CASSSRGAKPQHF. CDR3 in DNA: TGTGCCAGCAGCTCCAGGGGCGCGAAGCCCCAGCATTTT.

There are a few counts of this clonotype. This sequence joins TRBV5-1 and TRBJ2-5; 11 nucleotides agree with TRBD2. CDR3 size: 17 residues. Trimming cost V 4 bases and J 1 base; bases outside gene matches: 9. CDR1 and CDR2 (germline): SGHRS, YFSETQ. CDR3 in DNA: TGCGCCAGCAGCAACCCCCCGGGACTAGCGGCCCAAGAGACCCAGTACTTC. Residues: CASSNPPGLAAQETQYF.

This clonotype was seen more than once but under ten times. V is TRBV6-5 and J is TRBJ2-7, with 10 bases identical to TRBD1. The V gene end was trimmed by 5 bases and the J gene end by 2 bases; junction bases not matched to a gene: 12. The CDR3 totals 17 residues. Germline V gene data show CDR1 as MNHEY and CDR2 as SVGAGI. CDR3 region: CASSPKRPGQGPYEQYF. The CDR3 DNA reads TGTGCCAGCAGTCCGAAACGACCGGGACAGGGGCCCTACGAGCAGTACTTC.

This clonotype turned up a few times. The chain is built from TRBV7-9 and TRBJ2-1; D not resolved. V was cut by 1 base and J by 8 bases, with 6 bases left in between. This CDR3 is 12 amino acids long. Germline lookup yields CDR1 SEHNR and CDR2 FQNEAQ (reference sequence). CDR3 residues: CASSLVRDEQFF. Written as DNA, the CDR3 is TGTGCCAGCAGCTTAGTTAGGGATGAGCAGTTCTTC. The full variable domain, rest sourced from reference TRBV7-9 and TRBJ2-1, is DTGVSQNPRHKITKRGQNVTFRCDPISEHNRLYWYRQTLGQGPEFLTYFQNEAQLEKSRLLSDRFSAERPKGSFSTLEIQRTEQGDSAMYLCASSLVRDEQFFGPGTRLTVL.

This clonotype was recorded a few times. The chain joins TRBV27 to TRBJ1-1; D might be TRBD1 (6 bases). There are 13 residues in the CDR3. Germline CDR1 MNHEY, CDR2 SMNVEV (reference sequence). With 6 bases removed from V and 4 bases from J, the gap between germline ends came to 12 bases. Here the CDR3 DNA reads TGTGCCAGCAGCCCACGGGGGGCCACTGAAGCTTTCTTT. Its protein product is CASSPRGATEAFF.

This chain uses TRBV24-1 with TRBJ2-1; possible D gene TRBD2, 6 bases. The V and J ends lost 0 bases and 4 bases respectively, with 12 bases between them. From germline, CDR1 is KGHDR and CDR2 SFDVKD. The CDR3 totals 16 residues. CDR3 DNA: TGTGCCACCAGTGATTTGCGTAGCGGACATTACAATGAGCAGTTCTTC. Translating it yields CATSDLRSGHYNEQFF.

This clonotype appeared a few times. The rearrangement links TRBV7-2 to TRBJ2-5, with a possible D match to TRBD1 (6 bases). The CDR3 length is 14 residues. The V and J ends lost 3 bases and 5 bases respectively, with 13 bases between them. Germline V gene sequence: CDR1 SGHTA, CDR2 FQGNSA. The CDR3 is CASSLETGRETQYF. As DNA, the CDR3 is TGTGCCAGCAGCTTGGAGACAGGCCGGGAGACCCAGTACTTC.

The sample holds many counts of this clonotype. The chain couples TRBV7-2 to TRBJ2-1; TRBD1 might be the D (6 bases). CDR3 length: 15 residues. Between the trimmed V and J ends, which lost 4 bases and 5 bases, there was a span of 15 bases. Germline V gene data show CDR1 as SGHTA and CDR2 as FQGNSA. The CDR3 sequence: CASSSTGLPNNEQFF. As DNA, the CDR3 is TGTGCCAGCAGCTCCACAGGGCTACCCAACAATGAGCAGTTCTTC.

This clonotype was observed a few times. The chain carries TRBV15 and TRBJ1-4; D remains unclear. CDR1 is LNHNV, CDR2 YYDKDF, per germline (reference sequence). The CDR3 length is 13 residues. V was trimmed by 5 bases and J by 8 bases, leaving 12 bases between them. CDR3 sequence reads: CATSPRFREKLFF. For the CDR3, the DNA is TGTGCCACCAGCCCCCGATTCAGGGAAAAACTGTTTTTT. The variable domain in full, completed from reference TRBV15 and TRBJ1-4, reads DAMVIQNPRYQVTQFGKPVTLSCSQTLNHNVMYWYQQKSSQAPKLLFHYYDKDFNNEADTPDNFQSRRPNTSFCFLDIRSPGLGDTAMYLCATSPRFREKLFFGSGTQLSVL.

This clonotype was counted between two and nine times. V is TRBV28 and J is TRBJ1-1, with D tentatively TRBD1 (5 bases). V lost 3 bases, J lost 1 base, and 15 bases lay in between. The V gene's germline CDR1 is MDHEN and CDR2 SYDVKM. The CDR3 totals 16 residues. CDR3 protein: CASSFLDSPRNTEAFF. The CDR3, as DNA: TGTGCCAGCAGTTTCCTCGACAGCCCTAGGAACACTGAAGCTTTCTTT. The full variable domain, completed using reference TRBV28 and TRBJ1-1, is DVKVTQSSRYLVKRTGEKVFLECVQDMDHENMFWYRQDPGLGLRLIYFSYDVKMKEKGDIPEGYSVSREKKERFSLILESASTNQTSMYLCASSFLDSPRNTEAFFGQGTRLTVV.

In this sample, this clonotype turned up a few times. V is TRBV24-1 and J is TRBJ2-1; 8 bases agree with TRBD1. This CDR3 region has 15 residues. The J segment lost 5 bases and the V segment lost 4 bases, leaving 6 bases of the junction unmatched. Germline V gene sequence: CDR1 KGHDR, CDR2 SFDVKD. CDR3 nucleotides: TGTGCCACCAGTGAATCCGGGACAGGAGACAATGAGCAGTTCTTC. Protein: CATSESGTGDNEQFF.